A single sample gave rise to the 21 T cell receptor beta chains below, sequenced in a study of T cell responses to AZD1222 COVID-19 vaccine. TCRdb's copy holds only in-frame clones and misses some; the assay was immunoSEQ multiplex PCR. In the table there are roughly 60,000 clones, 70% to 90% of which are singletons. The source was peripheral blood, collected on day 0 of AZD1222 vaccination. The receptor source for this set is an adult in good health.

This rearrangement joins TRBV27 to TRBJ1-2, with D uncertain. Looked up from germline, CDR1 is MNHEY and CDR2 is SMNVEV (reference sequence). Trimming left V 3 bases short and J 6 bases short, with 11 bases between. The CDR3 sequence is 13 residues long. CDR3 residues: CASSFYSGDGYTF. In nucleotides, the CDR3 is TGTGCCAGCAGTTTCTACTCTGGGGATGGCTACACCTTC.

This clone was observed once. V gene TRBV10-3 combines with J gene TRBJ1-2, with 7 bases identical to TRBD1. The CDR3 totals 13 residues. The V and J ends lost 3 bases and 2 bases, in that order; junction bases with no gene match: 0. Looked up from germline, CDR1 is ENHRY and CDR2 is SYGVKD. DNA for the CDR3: TGTGCCATCAGTGAAGGGGGCAACTATGGCTACACCTTC. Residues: CAISEGGNYGYTF.

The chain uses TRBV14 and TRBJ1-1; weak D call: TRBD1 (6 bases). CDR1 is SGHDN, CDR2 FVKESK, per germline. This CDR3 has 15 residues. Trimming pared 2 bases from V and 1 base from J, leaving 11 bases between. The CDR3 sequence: CASSQNRVKNTEAFF. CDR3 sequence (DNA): TGTGCCAGCAGCCAAAACAGGGTAAAGAACACTGAAGCTTTCTTT. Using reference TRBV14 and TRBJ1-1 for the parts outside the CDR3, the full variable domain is EAGVTQFPSHSVIEKGQTVTLRCDPISGHDNLYWYRRVMGKEIKFLLHFVKESKQDESGMPNNRFLAERTGGTYSTLKVQPAELEDSGVYFCASSQNRVKNTEAFFGQGTRLTVV.

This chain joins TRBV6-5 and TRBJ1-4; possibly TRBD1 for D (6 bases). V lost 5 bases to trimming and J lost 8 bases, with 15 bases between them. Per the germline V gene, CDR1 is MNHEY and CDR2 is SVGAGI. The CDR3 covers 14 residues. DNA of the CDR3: TGTGCCAGCAGTCCGACCGAGAGGGGGGAAAAACTGTTTTTT. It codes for CASSPTERGEKLFF.

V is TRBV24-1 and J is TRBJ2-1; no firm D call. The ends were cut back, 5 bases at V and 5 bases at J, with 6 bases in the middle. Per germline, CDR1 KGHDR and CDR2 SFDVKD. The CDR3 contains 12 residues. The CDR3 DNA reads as TGTGCCACCAGTGGATATGACAATGAGCAGTTCTTC. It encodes CATSGYDNEQFF.

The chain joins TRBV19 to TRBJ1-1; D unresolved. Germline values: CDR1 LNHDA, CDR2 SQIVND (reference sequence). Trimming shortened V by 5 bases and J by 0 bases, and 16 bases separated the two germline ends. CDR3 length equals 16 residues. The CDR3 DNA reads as TGTGCCAGTAGTCCCCGGAGCTGGCAACTGAACACTGAAGCTTTCTTT. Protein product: CASSPRSWQLNTEAFF.

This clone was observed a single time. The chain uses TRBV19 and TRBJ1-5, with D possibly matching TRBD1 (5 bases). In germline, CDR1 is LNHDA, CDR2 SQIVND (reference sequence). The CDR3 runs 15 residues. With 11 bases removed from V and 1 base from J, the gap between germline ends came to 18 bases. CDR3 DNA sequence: TGTGCCTCAACGGGGGGGGTCGGGAGCAATCAGCCCCAGCATTTT. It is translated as CASTGGVGSNQPQHF.

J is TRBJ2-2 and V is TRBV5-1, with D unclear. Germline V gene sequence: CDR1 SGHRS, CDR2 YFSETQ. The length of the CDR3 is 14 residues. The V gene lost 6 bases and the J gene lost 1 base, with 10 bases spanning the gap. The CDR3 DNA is TGCGCCAGCACCTCCGCAGAGAACACCGGGGAGCTGTTTTTT. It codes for CASTSAENTGELFF. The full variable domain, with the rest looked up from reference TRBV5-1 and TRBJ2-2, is KAGVTQTPRYLIKTRGQQVTLSCSPISGHRSVSWYQQTPGQGLQFLFEYFSETQRNKGNFPGRFSGRQFSNSRSEMNVSTLELGDSALYLCASTSAENTGELFFGEGSRLTVL.

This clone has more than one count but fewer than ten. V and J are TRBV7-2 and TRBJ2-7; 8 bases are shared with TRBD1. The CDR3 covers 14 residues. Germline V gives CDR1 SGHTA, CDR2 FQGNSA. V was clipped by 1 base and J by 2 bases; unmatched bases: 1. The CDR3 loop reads CASSLGTGTYEQYF. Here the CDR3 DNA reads TGTGCCAGCAGCTTAGGGACAGGGACCTACGAGCAGTACTTC.

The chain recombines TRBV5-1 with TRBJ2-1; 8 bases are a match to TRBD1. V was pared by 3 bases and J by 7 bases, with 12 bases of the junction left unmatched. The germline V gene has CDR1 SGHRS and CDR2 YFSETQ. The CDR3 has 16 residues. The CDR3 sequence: CASSSLAGTGKNEQFF. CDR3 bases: TGCGCCAGCAGCTCCCTTGCCGGGACAGGTAAAAATGAGCAGTTCTTC. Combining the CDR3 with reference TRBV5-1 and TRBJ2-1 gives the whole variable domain KAGVTQTPRYLIKTRGQQVTLSCSPISGHRSVSWYQQTPGQGLQFLFEYFSETQRNKGNFPGRFSGRQFSNSRSEMNVSTLELGDSALYLCASSSLAGTGKNEQFFGPGTRLTVL.

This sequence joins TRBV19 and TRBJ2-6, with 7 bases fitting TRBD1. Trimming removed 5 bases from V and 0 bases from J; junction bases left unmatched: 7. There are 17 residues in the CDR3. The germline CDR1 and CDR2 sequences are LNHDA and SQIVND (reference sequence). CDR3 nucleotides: TGTGCCAGTAGTCCGGGACAGAGGACCTCTGGGGCCAACGTCCTGACTTTC. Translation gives CASSPGQRTSGANVLTF.

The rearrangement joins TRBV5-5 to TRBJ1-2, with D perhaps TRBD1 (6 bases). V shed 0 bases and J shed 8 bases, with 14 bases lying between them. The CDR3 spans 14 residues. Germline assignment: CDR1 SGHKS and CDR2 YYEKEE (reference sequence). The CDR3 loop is CASSLDLGAIGYTF. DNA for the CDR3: TGTGCCAGCAGCTTGGACCTGGGGGCGATCGGCTACACCTTC.

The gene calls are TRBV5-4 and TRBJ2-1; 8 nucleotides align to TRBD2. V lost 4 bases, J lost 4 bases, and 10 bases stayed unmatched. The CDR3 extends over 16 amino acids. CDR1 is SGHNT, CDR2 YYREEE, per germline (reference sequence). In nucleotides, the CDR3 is TGTGCCAGCAGCGGGCCTCGCGGGGGGATTTACAATGAGCAGTTCTTC. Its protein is CASSGPRGGIYNEQFF.

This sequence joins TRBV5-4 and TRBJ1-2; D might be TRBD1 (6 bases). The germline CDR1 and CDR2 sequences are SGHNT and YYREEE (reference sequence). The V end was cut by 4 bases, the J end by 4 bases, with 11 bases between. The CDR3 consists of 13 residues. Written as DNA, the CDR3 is TGTGCCAGCAGCCCGGGACACCGCTATGGCTACACCTTC. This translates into CASSPGHRYGYTF.

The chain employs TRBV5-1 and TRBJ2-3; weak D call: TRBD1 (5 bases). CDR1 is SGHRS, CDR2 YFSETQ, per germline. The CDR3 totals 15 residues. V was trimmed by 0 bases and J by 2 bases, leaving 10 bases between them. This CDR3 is CASSLEPGNTDTQYF. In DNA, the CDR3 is TGCGCCAGCAGCTTGGAACCAGGGAACACAGATACGCAGTATTTT.

This chain's CDR3 is CASSYWRGAVASTDTQYF. The CDR3 nucleotides read TGTGCCAGTAGCTATTGGAGGGGGGCTGTTGCTAGCACAGATACGCAGTATTTT. The chain recombines TRBV19 with TRBJ2-3; possibly TRBD1 or TRBD2 for D (6 bases each). In germline, CDR1 is LNHDA, CDR2 SQIVND (reference sequence). The CDR3 extends over 18 amino acids. V dropped 6 bases and J dropped 0 bases, with 22 bases sitting between them. The full variable domain, in which reference TRBV19 and TRBJ2-3 provide the parts outside the CDR3, is DGGITQSPKYLFRKEGQNVTLSCEQNLNHDAMYWYRQDPGQGLRLIYYSQIVNDFQKGDIAEGYSVSREKKESFPLTVTSAQKNPTAFYLCASSYWRGAVASTDTQYFGPGTRLTVL.

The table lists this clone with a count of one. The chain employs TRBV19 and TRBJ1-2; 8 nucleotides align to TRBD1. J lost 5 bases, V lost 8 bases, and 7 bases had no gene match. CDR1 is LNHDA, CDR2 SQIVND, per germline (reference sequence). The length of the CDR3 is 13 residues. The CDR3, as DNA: TGTGCCAGTCGAGGGCAGGGGGCTTATGGCTACACCTTC. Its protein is CASRGQGAYGYTF. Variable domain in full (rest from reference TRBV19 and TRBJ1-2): DGGITQSPKYLFRKEGQNVTLSCEQNLNHDAMYWYRQDPGQGLRLIYYSQIVNDFQKGDIAEGYSVSREKKESFPLTVTSAQKNPTAFYLCASRGQGAYGYTFGSGTRLTVV.

In DNA, the CDR3 is TGTGCCACCAGCAGCCCGGGACAGCTTAATGAAAAACTGTTTTTT. Translation: CATSSPGQLNEKLFF. The rearrangement joins TRBV15 to TRBJ1-4; TRBD1 aligns across 7 bases. CDR3 size: 15 residues. V gave up 3 bases and J gave up 4 bases; unmatched junction bases: 5. Germline V CDR1 and CDR2: LNHNV, YYDKDF (reference sequence).

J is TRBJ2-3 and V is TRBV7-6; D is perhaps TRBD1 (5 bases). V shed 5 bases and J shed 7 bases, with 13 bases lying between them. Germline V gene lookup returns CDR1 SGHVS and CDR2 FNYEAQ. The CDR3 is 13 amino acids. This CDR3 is CASSPGQPNTQYF. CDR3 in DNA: TGTGCCAGCAGCCCCGGACAACCAAATACGCAGTATTTT.

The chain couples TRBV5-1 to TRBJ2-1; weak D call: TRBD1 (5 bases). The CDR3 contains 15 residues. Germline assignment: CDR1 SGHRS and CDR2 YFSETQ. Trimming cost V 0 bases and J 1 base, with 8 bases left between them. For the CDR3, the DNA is TGCGCCAGCAGCTTGGTACCAGGGTCCTACAATGAGCAGTTCTTC. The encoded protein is CASSLVPGSYNEQFF.

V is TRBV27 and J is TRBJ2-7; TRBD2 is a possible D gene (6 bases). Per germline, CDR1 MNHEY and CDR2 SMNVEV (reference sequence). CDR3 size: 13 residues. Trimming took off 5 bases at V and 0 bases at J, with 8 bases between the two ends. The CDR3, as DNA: TGTGCCAGCAGTGGGACTTACTCCTACGAGCAGTACTTC. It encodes CASSGTYSYEQYF.